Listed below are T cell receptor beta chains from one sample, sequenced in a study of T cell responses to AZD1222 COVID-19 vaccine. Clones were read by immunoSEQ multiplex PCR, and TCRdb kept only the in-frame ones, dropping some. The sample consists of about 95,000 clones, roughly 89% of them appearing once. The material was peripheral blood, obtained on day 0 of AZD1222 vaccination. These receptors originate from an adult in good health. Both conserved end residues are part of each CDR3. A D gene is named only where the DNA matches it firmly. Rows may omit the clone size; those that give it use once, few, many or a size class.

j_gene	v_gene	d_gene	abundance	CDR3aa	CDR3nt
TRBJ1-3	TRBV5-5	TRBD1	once	CASSHVGGPGNTIYF	TGTGCCAGCAGCCACGTAGGGGGCCCTGGAAACACCATATATTTT
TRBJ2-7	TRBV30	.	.	CAWSLRQALEQYF	TGTGCCTGGAGCCTTAGACAGGCTCTGGAGCAGTACTTC
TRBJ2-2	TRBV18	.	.	CASSPPEDTGELFF	TGTGCCAGCTCTCCCCCGGAGGACACCGGGGAGCTGTTTTTT
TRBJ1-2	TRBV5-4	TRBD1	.	CASSLGQGINGYTF	TGTGCCAGCAGCTTGGGACAGGGGATTAATGGCTACACCTTC
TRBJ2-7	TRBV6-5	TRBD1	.	CASRSVGTGDYEQYF	TGTGCCAGCAGGAGCGTGGGGACAGGGGACTACGAGCAGTACTTC
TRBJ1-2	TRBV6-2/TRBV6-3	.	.	CASSYRGDGGYTF	TGTGCCAGCAGTTACAGAGGGGACGGTGGCTACACCTTC
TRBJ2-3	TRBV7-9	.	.	CASGTRTDTQYF	TGTGCCAGCGGGACCCGCACAGATACGCAGTATTTT
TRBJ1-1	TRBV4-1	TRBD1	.	CASSLSQGGQTFF	TGCGCCAGCAGCCTTTCCCAGGGGGGCCAAACTTTCTTT
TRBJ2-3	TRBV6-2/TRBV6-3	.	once	CASSSPDFASTDTQYF	TGTGCCAGCAGTTCCCCGGACTTCGCTAGCACAGATACGCAGTATTTT
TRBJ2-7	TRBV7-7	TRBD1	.	CASSLEVGTGGRQYF	TGTGCTAGCAGCTTAGAGGTTGGGACAGGGGGCAGGCAGTACTTC
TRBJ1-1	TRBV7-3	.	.	CASSPGAGNTEAFF	TGTGCCAGCAGCCCCGGTGCAGGGAACACTGAAGCTTTCTTT
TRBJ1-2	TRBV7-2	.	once	CASSAGANPNYGYTF	TGTGCCAGCAGCGCCGGGGCAAACCCCAACTATGGCTACACCTTC
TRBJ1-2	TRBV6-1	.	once	CASSEEWTEYGYTF	TGTGCCAGCAGTGAAGAATGGACTGAGTATGGCTACACCTTC
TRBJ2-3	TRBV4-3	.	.	CASSRRGEADTQYF	TGCGCCAGCAGCAGGCGTGGGGAGGCAGATACGCAGTATTTT
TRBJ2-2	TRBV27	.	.	CASTPDRYPTGELFF	TGTGCCAGCACCCCAGACCGTTACCCCACCGGGGAGCTGTTTTTT
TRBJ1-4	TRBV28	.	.	CASSSARGGSEKLFF	TGTGCCAGCAGCTCTGCGAGGGGAGGGTCGGAAAAACTGTTTTTT
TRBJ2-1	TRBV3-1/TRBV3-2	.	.	CASSQEMNNNEQFF	TGTGCCAGCAGCCAAGAAATGAACAACAATGAGCAGTTCTTC
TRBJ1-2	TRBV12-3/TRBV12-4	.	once	CASSLGRGHGYTF	TGTGCCAGCAGTTTGGGCCGGGGGCATGGCTACACCTTC
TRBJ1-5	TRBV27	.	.	CASSLIGMDGQPQHF	TGTGCCAGCAGTTTGATCGGGATGGACGGTCAGCCCCAGCATTTT
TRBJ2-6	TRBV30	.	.	CAWSISGANVLTF	TGTGCCTGGAGTATCTCTGGGGCCAACGTCCTGACTTTC
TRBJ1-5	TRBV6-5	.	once	CASSYSLGSPQHF	TGTGCCAGCAGTTACTCTCTGGGGTCGCCCCAGCATTTT
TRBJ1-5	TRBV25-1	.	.	CASSLTGSNQPQHF	TGTGCCAGCAGTTTGACAGGAAGCAATCAGCCCCAGCATTTT
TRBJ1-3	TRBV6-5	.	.	CASTPDITTIYF	TGTGCCAGCACCCCGGACATTACCACCATATATTTT
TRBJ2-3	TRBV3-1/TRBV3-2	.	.	CASSQLRGADTDTQYF	TGTGCCAGCAGCCAACTCCGGGGGGCCGACACAGATACGCAGTATTTT
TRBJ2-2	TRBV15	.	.	CATSRVRFTGELFF	TGTGCCACCAGCAGAGTTCGGTTCACCGGGGAGCTGTTTTTT
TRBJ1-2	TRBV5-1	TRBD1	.	CASSLEVTGVGYTF	TGCGCCAGCAGCTTGGAAGTGACAGGGGTCGGCTACACCTTC
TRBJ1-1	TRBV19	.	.	CASSIDGGGTPNTEAFF	TGTGCCAGTAGTATAGATGGTGGGGGGACACCCAACACTGAAGCTTTCTTT
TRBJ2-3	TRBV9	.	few	CASSVGGSNTDTQYF	TGTGCCAGCAGCGTAGGTGGCTCCAACACAGATACGCAGTATTTT
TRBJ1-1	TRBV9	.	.	CASSVGGSTEAFF	TGTGCCAGCAGCGTAGGTGGATCCACTGAAGCTTTCTTT
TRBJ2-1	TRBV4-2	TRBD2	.	CASSQELAGLNEQFF	TGTGCCAGCAGCCAAGAACTAGCGGGGCTCAATGAGCAGTTCTTC
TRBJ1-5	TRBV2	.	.	CASKRDSNQPQHF	TGTGCCAGCAAGAGAGATAGCAATCAGCCCCAGCATTTT
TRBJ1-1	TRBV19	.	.	CASSMGTENTEAFF	TGTGCCAGTAGTATGGGGACGGAGAACACTGAAGCTTTCTTT
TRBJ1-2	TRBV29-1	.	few	CSVELGSYGYTF	TGCAGCGTTGAATTAGGCAGCTATGGCTACACCTTC
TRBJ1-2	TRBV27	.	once	CASSPGVGYGYTF	TGTGCCAGCAGCCCAGGGGTCGGCTATGGCTACACCTTC
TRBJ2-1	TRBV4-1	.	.	CASSQEDEQFF	TGCGCCAGCAGCCAAGAAGATGAGCAGTTCTTC
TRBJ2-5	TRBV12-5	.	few	CASAQSGTGGTQYF	TGTGCTAGTGCTCAATCCGGGACTGGTGGGACCCAGTACTTC
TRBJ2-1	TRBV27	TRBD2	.	CASSFAGGNEQFF	TGTGCCAGCAGTTTCGCGGGGGGCAATGAGCAGTTCTTC
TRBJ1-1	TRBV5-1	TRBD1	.	CASSFQGNGDRGRNTEAFF	TGCGCCAGCAGCTTTCAAGGTAATGGGGACAGGGGGCGGAACACTGAAGCTTTCTTT
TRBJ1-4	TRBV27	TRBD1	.	CASKTGSGAKLFF	TGTGCCAGCAAGACAGGGAGTGGAGCAAAACTGTTTTTT
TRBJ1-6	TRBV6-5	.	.	CASSPTPEGNSPLHF	TGTGCCAGCAGTCCTACACCGGAGGGTAATTCACCCCTCCACTTT
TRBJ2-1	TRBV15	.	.	CATSRDRQGYNEQFF	TGTGCCACCAGCAGAGATCGGCAGGGCTACAATGAGCAGTTCTTC
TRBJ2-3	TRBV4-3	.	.	CAINFGGGLPDTQYF	TGCGCCATCAACTTCGGCGGGGGCTTGCCAGATACGCAGTATTTT
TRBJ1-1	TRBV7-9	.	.	CASSYSMDTEAFF	TGTGCCAGCAGCTACTCGATGGACACTGAAGCTTTCTTT
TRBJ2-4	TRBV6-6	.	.	CASSSGQPKNIQYF	TGTGCCAGCAGCTCTGGACAGCCCAAAAACATTCAGTACTTC